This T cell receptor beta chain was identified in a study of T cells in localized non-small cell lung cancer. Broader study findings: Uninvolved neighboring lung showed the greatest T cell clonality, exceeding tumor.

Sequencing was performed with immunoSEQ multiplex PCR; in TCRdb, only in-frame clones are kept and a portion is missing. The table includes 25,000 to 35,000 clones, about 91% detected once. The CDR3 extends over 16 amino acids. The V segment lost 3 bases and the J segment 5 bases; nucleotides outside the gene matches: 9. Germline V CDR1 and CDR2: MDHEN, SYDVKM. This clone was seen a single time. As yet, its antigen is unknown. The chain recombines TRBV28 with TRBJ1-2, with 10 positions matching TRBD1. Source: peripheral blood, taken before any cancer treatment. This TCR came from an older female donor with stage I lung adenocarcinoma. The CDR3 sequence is CASSFSRQGAWYGYTF. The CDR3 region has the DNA TGTGCCAGCAGTTTCTCTCGACAGGGGGCGTGGTATGGCTACACCTTC.